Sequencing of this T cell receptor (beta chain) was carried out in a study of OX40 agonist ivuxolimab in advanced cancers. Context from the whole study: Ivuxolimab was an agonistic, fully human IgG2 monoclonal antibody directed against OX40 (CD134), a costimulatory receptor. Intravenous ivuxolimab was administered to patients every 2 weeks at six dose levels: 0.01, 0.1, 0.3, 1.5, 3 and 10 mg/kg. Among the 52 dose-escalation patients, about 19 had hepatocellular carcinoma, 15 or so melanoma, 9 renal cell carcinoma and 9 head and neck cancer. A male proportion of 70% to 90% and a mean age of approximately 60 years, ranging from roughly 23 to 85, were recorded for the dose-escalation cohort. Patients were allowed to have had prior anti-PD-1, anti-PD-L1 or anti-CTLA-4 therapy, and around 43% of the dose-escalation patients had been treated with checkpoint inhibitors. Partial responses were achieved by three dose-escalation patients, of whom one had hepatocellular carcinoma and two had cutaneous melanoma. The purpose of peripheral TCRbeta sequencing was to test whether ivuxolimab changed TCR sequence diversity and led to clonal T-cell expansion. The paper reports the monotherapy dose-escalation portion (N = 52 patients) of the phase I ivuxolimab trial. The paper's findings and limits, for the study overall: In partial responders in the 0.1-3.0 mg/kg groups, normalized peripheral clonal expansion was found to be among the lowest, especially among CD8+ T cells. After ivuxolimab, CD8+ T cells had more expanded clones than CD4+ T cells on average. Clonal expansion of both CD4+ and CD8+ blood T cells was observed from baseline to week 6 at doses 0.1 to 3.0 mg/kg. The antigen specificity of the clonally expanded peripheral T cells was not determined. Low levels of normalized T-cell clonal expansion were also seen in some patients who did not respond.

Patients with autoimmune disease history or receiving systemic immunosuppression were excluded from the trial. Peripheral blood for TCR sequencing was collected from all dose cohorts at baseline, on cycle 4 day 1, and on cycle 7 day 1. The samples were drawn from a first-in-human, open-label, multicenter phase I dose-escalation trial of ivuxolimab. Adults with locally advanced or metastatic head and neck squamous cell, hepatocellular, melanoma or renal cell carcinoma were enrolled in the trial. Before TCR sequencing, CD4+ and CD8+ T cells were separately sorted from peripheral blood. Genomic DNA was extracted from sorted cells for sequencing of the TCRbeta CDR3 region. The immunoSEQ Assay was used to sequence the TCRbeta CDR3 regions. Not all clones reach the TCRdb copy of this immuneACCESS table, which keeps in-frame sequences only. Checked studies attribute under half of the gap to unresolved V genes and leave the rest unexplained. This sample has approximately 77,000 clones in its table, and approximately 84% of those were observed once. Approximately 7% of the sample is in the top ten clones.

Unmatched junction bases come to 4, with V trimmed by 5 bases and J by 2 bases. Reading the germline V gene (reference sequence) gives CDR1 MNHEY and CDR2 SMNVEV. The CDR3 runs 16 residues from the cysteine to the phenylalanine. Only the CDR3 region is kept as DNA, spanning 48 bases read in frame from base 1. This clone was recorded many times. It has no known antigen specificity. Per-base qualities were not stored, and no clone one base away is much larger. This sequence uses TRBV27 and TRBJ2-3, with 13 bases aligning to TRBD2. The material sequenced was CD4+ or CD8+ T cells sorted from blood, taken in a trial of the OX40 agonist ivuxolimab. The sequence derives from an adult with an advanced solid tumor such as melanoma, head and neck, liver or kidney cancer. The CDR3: CASSMGLAGLTDTQYF. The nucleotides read TGTGCCAGCAGTATGGGACTAGCGGGGCTCACAGATACGCAGTATTTT.